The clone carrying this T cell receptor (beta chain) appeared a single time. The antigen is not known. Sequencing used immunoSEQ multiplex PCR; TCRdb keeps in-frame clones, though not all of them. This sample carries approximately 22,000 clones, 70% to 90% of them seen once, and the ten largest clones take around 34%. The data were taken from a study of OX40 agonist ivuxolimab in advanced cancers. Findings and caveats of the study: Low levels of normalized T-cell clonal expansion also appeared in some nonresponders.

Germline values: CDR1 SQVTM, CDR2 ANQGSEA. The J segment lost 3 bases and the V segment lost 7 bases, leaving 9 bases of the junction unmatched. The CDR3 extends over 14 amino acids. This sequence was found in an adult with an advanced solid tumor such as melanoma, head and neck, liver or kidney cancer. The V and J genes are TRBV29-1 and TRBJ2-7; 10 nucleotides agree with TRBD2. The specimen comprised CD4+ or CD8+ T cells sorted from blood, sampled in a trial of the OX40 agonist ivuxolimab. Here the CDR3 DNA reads TGCAGCGCTGGCGTGGGACTAGCGTTCTACGAGCAGTACTTC. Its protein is CSAGVGLAFYEQYF.